The 25 T cell receptor beta chains below were found in one sample sequenced in a study of T cells in Graves' hyperthyroidism and ophthalmopathy. Amplification of TCR beta CDR3 regions used RNA as the template. A first-round RT-PCR of the TCR CDR3 used the HTBI primer set. Via MiXCR, TCRdb re-called the multiplex PCR reads, giving one row per CDR3 protein. Here the sample spans 270,000 or so distinct CDR3 sequences, around 15% being singletons. The specimen sequenced was blood. All receptors derive from a woman between 50 and 59 years old with Graves' hyperthyroidism that later progressed to Graves' ophthalmopathy.

This clonotype was detected once. CDR3 loop: CATRSPGLAAETQYF. CDR3 nucleotide sequence: TGTGCCACCAGGAGCCCGGGACTAGCGGCGGAGACCCAGTACTTC. The chain links TRBV2 to TRBJ2-5, with 11 nucleotides matching TRBD2. V gave up 10 bases and J gave up 5 bases; unmatched junction bases: 12. This CDR3 has 15 residues. Germline values: CDR1 SNHLY, CDR2 FYNNEI.

In this sample, this clonotype turned up a few times. This chain uses TRBV2 with TRBJ2-7; D possibly corresponds to TRBD2 (5 bases). V gave up 4 bases and J gave up 0 bases, with 13 bases separating them. CDR1 is SNHLY, CDR2 FYNNEI, per germline. The CDR3 runs to 15 residues. The CDR3 nucleotides are TGTGCCAGCAGTGGGGCGGGCAGAAGCTCCTACGAGCAGTACTTC. Translation: CASSGAGRSSYEQYF.

This clonotype was observed a few times. The chain links TRBV5-1 to TRBJ1-2, with D possibly matching TRBD1 (5 bases). Germline-derived CDR1 and CDR2 are SGHRS and YFSETQ. V gave up 0 bases and J gave up 8 bases, with 23 bases separating them. CDR3 length: 17 residues. As DNA, the CDR3 is TGCGCCAGCAGCTTGGAACCAGCAGGGCTACCTTCTAGGGGCTACACCTTC. This encodes CASSLEPAGLPSRGYTF.

CDR3 sequence: CAWSGSVCEQYF. The CDR3, as DNA: TGTGCCTGGAGTGGGTCAGTCTGCGAGCAGTACTTC. The J gene is TRBJ2-7, the V gene TRBV30; D unclear. The CDR3 extends over 12 amino acids. Trimming stripped 1 base from V and 6 bases from J, with 10 bases between. The germline CDR1 and CDR2 sequences are GTSNPN and SVGIG (reference sequence).

This clonotype was counted at least ten times. V is TRBV7-8 and J is TRBJ2-5; 8 nucleotides match TRBD2. Germline V gives CDR1 SGHVS, CDR2 FQNEAQ. This CDR3 comprises 14 residues. The V gene end was trimmed by 4 bases and the J gene end by 5 bases; junction bases not matched to a gene: 6. This chain's CDR3 is CASSSRTGGETQYF. The CDR3 nucleotides read TGTGCCAGCAGCTCTAGGACGGGAGGGGAGACCCAGTACTTC.

In its sample, this clonotype was seen many times. The genes are TRBV20-1 and TRBJ2-5; 7 bases agree with TRBD2. Germline CDR1 is DFQATT and CDR2 is SNEGSKA (reference sequence). The CDR3 is 13 amino acids. With V trimmed by 7 bases and J by 4 bases, 9 bases remained unmatched. The CDR3 spells CSVTTSVRETQYF. CDR3 DNA sequence: TGCAGTGTTACCACTAGCGTCCGAGAGACCCAGTACTTC.

Concerning this clonotype itself: A much larger clone sits a single nucleotide away, making a read error possible. The chain couples TRBV6-5 to TRBJ1-1; 10 bases line up with TRBD1. This CDR3 is built from 14 residues. V trimming: 4 bases; J trimming: 4 bases; junction bases outside the gene matches: 3. Germline-derived CDR1 and CDR2 are MNHEY and SVGAGI. The CDR3 DNA reads as TGTGCCAGCAGTTTTGGGACAGGGGCCACTGAAGCTTTCTTT. It specifies CASSFGTGATEAFF.

This sequence joins TRBV9 and TRBJ1-4; D call uncertain. CDR3 size: 16 residues. V dropped 3 bases and J dropped 5 bases, with 17 bases sitting between them. Germline-derived CDR1 and CDR2 are SGDLS and YYNGEE. CDR3 sequence reads: CASSAHVQTQNEKLFF. DNA for the CDR3: TGTGCCAGCAGCGCCCATGTACAAACTCAGAATGAAAAACTGTTTTTT.

This clonotype was seen ten or more times. The chain joins TRBV13 to TRBJ2-7; D gene unclear. Germline assignment: CDR1 PRHDT and CDR2 FYEKMQ (reference sequence). V was cut by 3 bases and J by 0 bases, with 9 bases left in between. This CDR3 has 14 residues. The CDR3 here is CASSLGSHSYEQYF. Written as DNA, the CDR3 is TGTGCCAGCAGCTTGGGCAGCCACTCCTACGAGCAGTACTTC.

This clonotype was counted at least ten times. This chain connects TRBV20-1 to TRBJ2-1; 9 nucleotides line up with TRBD2. Germline CDR1 is DFQATT and CDR2 is SNEGSKA (reference sequence). J was trimmed by 0 bases and V by 6 bases; bases with no gene match: 3. The CDR3 is 14 amino acids. The CDR3 DNA is TGCAGTGCCCCTAGCGGGAACTCCTACAATGAGCAGTTCTTC. Protein sequence: CSAPSGNSYNEQFF.

There are a few counts of this clonotype. V is TRBV5-6 and J is TRBJ1-4; 8 nucleotides line up with TRBD1. The V and J ends lost 5 bases and 5 bases, in that order; junction bases with no gene match: 5. The CDR3 spans 14 residues. Germline CDR1 reads SGHDT; CDR2 reads YYEEEE. The CDR3 spells CASSSRTGNEKLFF. CDR3 nucleotides: TGTGCCAGCAGTTCCCGGACAGGGAATGAAAAACTGTTTTTT.

Many counts were recorded for this clonotype. The chain has TRBV24-1 and TRBJ2-1, with 11 bases fitting TRBD2. The CDR3 covers 17 residues. Germline CDR1 is KGHDR and CDR2 is SFDVKD. The J segment lost 6 bases and the V segment lost 2 bases, leaving 8 bases of the junction unmatched. CDR3 DNA: TGTGCCACCAGTGATTCCGGAACTAGCGGGAGAAGCAATGAGCAGTTCTTC. Residues: CATSDSGTSGRSNEQFF.

Only a few counts were recorded for this clonotype. The chain recombines TRBV24-1 with TRBJ2-2; TRBD1 matches 7 bases. Germline-derived CDR1 and CDR2 are KGHDR and SFDVKD. CDR3 size: 16 residues. V shed 1 base, J shed 1 base, and the junction held 2 bases outside the gene matches. CDR3 nucleotides: TGTGCCACCAGTGATTTAGGGACAGTGAACACCGGGGAGCTGTTTTTT. Translated, it gives CATSDLGTVNTGELFF.

This clonotype was picked up many times. This chain joins TRBV20-1 and TRBJ1-2, with D unresolved. This CDR3 region has 14 residues. Germline CDR1 and CDR2: DFQATT and SNEGSKA (reference sequence). Trimming pared 6 bases from V and 1 base from J, leaving 15 bases between. The CDR3 sequence is CSAVDVSLNYGYTF. The DNA of the CDR3 is TGCAGTGCGGTAGACGTCAGTCTTAACTATGGCTACACCTTC.

This clonotype came up many times. The chain has TRBV6-1 and TRBJ1-4; D is unresolved. CDR3 length: 14 residues. Germline V gene data show CDR1 as MNHNS and CDR2 as SASEGT. Trimming left V 3 bases short and J 8 bases short, with 13 bases between. The CDR3 loop is CASSDRDLSEKLFF. In nucleotides, the CDR3 is TGTGCCAGCAGTGACCGGGATTTGAGCGAAAAACTGTTTTTT.

This clonotype was recorded a few times. The V call is TRBV7-9, the J call TRBJ1-3, with TRBD1 identical over 7 bases. V lost 4 bases, J lost 9 bases, and 12 bases stayed unmatched. This CDR3 contains 15 residues. Germline lookup yields CDR1 SEHNR and CDR2 FQNEAQ (reference sequence). CDR3 in DNA: TGTGCCAGCAGCTCCACATCGGGACAGCGAACCACCATATATTTT. It encodes CASSSTSGQRTTIYF.

This clonotype has ten or more counts. The rearrangement uses TRBV20-1 and TRBJ2-3; D is possibly TRBD2 (6 bases). Germline lookup yields CDR1 DFQATT and CDR2 SNEGSKA (reference sequence). There are 16 residues in the CDR3. Trimming shortened V by 7 bases and J by 2 bases, and 22 bases separated the two germline ends. CDR3 in DNA: TGCAGTGTGCCTCTCCGGGACTCACTACTCACAGATACGCAGTATTTT. Protein: CSVPLRDSLLTDTQYF.

In this sample, this clonotype turned up a few times. J is TRBJ1-2 and V is TRBV5-5, with no clear D. V was shortened by 5 bases and J by 4 bases, with 12 bases between the two germline ends. Germline lookup yields CDR1 SGHKS and CDR2 YYEKEE (reference sequence). The CDR3 is made up of 13 amino acids. This CDR3 is CASRPGSGYGYTF. The CDR3 DNA sequence: TGTGCCAGCAGGCCTGGTAGTGGCTATGGCTACACCTTC.

This clonotype has a count of ten or more. The chain couples TRBV7-2 to TRBJ2-2, with 12 bases lining up with TRBD2. The germline gives CDR1 SGHTA, CDR2 FQGNSA. After removal of 1 base from V and 6 bases from J, the junction contained 9 bases not matched to a gene. The CDR3 spans 18 residues. The CDR3 here is CASSLGRRTSGKAGELFF. The DNA for the CDR3 is TGTGCCAGCAGCTTAGGCCGGCGGACTAGCGGGAAGGCCGGGGAGCTGTTTTTT.

This clonotype was seen many times. CDR3 DNA sequence: TGCGCCAGCGGCACCGGGACACTAAGATACAATGAGCAGTTCTTC. Translated: CASGTGTLRYNEQFF. The J gene is TRBJ2-1, the V gene TRBV5-1; D is perhaps TRBD1 (6 bases). Germline loops: CDR1 SGHRS, CDR2 YFSETQ. Trimming removed 7 bases at V and 4 bases at J, with 18 bases between. The CDR3 consists of 15 residues.

The table lists this clonotype with a few counts. At one end the junction does not follow the germline gene, possibly because of a read error. The V and J genes are TRBV24-1 and TRBJ2-2; 11 positions agree with TRBD2. The germline gives CDR1 KGHDR, CDR2 SFDVKD. This CDR3 region has 18 residues. The CDR3 DNA is TGTGCCACCGGTGATTTGTCTGGGACTAGCGGCTACACCGGGGAGCTGTTTTTT. This sequence encodes CATGDLSGTSGYTGELFF.

This clonotype was counted many times. V gene TRBV7-8 combines with J gene TRBJ2-3, with D hard to call. From germline, CDR1 is SGHVS and CDR2 FQNEAQ. The CDR3 spans 15 residues. Trimming pared 5 bases from V and 1 base from J, leaving 13 bases between. The CDR3 coding sequence is TGTGCCAGCAGCCACGAGAGCCCCCGCACAGATACGCAGTATTTT. This translates into CASSHESPRTDTQYF.

This clonotype has only a few counts. The chain combines TRBV6-2 or TRBV6-3 with TRBJ2-5; perhaps TRBD2 as D (6 bases). Trimming took 2 bases from V and 2 from J, leaving 12 bases between them. Germline-derived CDR1 and CDR2 are MNHEY and SVGEGT. The CDR3 covers 15 residues. Here the CDR3 DNA reads TGTGCCAGCAGTTACCCGTTCGGGAGACAAGAGACCCAGTACTTC. Translated, it gives CASSYPFGRQETQYF.

This clonotype was seen many times. This chain joins TRBV2 and TRBJ2-4; maybe TRBD1 (6 bases). The CDR3 loop spans 12 amino acids. CDR1 and CDR2 (germline): SNHLY, FYNNEI. V was cut by 7 bases and J by 8 bases, with 12 bases left in between. The CDR3 reads CASTGESHIQYF. The CDR3 DNA sequence: TGTGCCAGCACAGGGGAGAGTCACATTCAGTACTTC.

This clonotype was recorded many times. The chain couples TRBV6-1 to TRBJ2-5, with TRBD1 as a possible D gene (6 bases). The CDR3 spans 13 residues. Germline CDR1 and CDR2: MNHNS and SASEGT. Trimming pared 7 bases from V and 3 bases from J, leaving 12 bases between. The CDR3 nucleotides are TGTGCCAGCACCAAAGAGGGGGAAGAGACCCAGTACTTC. This gives the protein CASTKEGEETQYF.